What follows is one TCR beta chain and its context. In germline, CDR1 is SEHNR, CDR2 FQNEAQ (reference sequence). The CDR3 loop spans 14 amino acids. Deletions cut 4 bases from V and 4 bases from J, with 12 bases between. Original data processing: Reference gene primer amplification yielded estimated nucleated cell counts. Generated by immunoSEQ multiplex PCR, the TCRdb table keeps only in-frame clones and is missing some. V, J and clone size derive from that table, while D and trimming were established from the DNA sequence. Among about 240,000 clones, 60% to 75% were seen once, and the ten largest hold around 3.4%. The sample originates from a study of blood T cell repertoires in COVID-19.

This rearrangement joins TRBV7-9 to TRBJ2-3; TRBD2 is a possible D gene (6 bases). The receptor comes from a woman of 80 years or more with acute or convalescent COVID-19. Sequenced input: peripheral blood. The CDR3 here is CASSYRDLPDTQYF. CDR3 bases: TGTGCCAGCAGCTACCGGGACTTACCAGATACGCAGTATTTT. Filled out from reference TRBV7-9 and TRBJ2-3, the complete variable domain reads DTGVSQNPRHKITKRGQNVTFRCDPISEHNRLYWYRQTLGQGPEFLTYFQNEAQLEKSRLLSDRFSAERPKGSFSTLEIQRTEQGDSAMYLCASSYRDLPDTQYFGPGTRLTVL.